Listed below are T cell receptor beta chains from one sample, sequenced in a study of HIV-infected patients and healthy controls. TCRdb reprocessed the 5' RACE reads with MiXCR, giving one entry per CDR3 protein. The table has 18,000 or so distinct CDR3 sequences, approximately 8.3% seen once. Specimen: blood. Every receptor here comes from an adult in good health. The conserved cysteine and the conserved F or W are not part of the CDR3 here.

>TRBJ2-4|TRBV7-9
ASSSDSQKNIQY
>TRBJ2-2|TRBV5-6
ASSLVLRGDTGELF
>TRBJ2-6|TRBV7-9
ASSVLGGASTGANVLT
>TRBJ1-5|TRBV4-2
ASSQEERTNQPQH
>TRBJ2-1|TRBV19
ASSRDSSYNEQF
>TRBJ2-7|TRBV7-7
ASSKEEGSAYEQY
>TRBJ2-5|TRBV5-1
ASSLSGRETQY
>TRBJ2-2|TRBV7-6
ASSSGQGADGELF
>TRBJ2-1|TRBV6-5
ASSSQTGYNEQF
>TRBJ2-7|TRBV3-1
ASSRDLREQY
>TRBJ2-1|TRBV7-6
ASSLGGTTDEQF
>TRBJ2-3|TRBV27
ASSWVATDTQY
>TRBJ2-3|TRBV7-9
ASSRREGGTDTQY
>TRBJ1-5|TRBV4-2
ASSQDGRNQPQH
>TRBJ2-5|TRBV2
ASSEGTAQRNQY
>TRBJ2-3|TRBV27
ASSPRVPSTDTQY
>TRBJ2-5|TRBV7-2
ASSYRVQETQY
>TRBJ2-5|TRBV7-3
ASSLVRTETQY
>TRBJ2-2|TRBV12-3/TRBV12-4
ASTLHVTGELF
>TRBJ1-5|TRBV19
ASSMAGLSNQPQH
>TRBJ2-7|TRBV29-1
SVSPPGGSPKQY
>TRBJ1-1|TRBV25-1
ASSRTENTEAF
>TRBJ2-1|TRBV20-1
SARDPGLAYYNEQF
>TRBJ2-3|TRBV12-3/TRBV12-4
ASSLVRVTQY
>TRBJ2-1|TRBV4-1
ASSRPKTGLGNEQF
>TRBJ2-1|TRBV3-1
ASSLYHEQF
>TRBJ2-1|TRBV3-1
ASSQGTDRNEQF
>TRBJ1-5|TRBV6-5
ASSSGRQPQH
>TRBJ2-2|TRBV6-5
ASKGGTNTGELF
>TRBJ2-5|TRBV5-1
ASSPKGGDETQY
>TRBJ2-3|TRBV5-1
ASSLAITANRKDTQY
>TRBJ2-2|TRBV27
ASSLPGSGELF
>TRBJ2-3|TRBV12-3/TRBV12-4
ASSFGLSTDTQY
>TRBJ2-3|TRBV19
ASSDRLEDTQY
>TRBJ2-1|TRBV7-2
ASSLAGGPSYNEQF
>TRBJ2-5|TRBV11-2
ASFRDRGPRETQY
>TRBJ2-5|TRBV11-2
ASSPNGQGVGETQY
>TRBJ2-1|TRBV5-1
ASSLRPSGPSSYNEQF
>TRBJ2-7|TRBV3-1
ASSRGLAEQY
>TRBJ2-1|TRBV27
ASSLGVPGGNEQF
>TRBJ2-3|TRBV7-3
ASSLDNTDTQY